A single T cell receptor (beta chain) is shown here with its context. At one end the junction does not follow the germline gene, possibly because of a read error. Synthesis of TCR beta cDNA was carried out from about 540 ng total RNA with a constant-region primer. A slightly modified ARM-PCR protocol with three nested multiplex PCR rounds produced these TCR beta libraries. Use of TRBV1-TRBV30 forward primers with a C-beta reverse primer characterized the first two PCR rounds, which lasted about 10 cycles each. TCRdb fed the multiplex PCR reads into MiXCR, producing one record per CDR3 protein. The table has about 210,000 distinct CDR3 sequences, 85% seen once. These data come from a study of tumor-infiltrating lymphocytes in primary liver carcinoma. The CDR3 spans 17 residues. Germline assignment: CDR1 LGHNA and CDR2 YNFKEQ. Extraction of RNA together with DNA used about 17-31 mg of unsorted bulk tissue.

The V and J genes are TRBV4-2 and TRBJ2-1; 10 bases line up with TRBD2. Sequencing was carried out using tumor tissue from primary liver carcinoma. The TCR comes from a man aged 35-49 years with primary liver carcinoma and hepatitis B virus infection. In DNA, the CDR3 is TGTGCCAGCAGCCGAGAGCCCGGGCTAGCGGGAGACAATGAGCGGTTCTTC. Translating it yields CASSREPGLAGDNERFF.